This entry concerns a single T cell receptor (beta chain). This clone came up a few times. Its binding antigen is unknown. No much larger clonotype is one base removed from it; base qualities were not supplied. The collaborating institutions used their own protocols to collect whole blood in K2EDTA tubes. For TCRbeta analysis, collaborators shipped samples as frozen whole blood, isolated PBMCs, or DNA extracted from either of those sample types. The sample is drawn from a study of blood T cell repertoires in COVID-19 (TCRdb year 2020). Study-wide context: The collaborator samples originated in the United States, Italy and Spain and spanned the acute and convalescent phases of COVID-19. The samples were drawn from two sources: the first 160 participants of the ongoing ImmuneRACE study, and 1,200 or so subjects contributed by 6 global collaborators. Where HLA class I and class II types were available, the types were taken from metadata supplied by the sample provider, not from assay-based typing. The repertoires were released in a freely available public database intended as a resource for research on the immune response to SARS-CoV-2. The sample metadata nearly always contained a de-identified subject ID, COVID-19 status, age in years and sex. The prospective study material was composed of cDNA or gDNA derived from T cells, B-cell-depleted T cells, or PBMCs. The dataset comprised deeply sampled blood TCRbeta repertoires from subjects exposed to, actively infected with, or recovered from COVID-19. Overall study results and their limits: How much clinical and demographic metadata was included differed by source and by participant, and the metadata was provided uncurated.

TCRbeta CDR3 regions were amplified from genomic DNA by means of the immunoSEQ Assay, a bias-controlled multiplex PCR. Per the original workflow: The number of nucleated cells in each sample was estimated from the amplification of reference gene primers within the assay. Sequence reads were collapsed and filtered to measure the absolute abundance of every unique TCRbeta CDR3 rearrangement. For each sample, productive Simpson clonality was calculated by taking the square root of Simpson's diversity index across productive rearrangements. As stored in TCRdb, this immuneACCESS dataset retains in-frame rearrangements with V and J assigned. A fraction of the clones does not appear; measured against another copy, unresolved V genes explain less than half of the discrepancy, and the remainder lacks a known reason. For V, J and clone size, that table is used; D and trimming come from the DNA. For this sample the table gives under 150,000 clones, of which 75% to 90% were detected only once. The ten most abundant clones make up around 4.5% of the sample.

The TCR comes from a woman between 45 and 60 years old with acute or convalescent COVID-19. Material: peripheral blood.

The nucleotide sequence reads TGTGCCAGCAGCCATCCCTTCCCAGTGAACACTGAAGCTTTCTTT. It translates as CASSHPFPVNTEAFF. The chain is made from TRBV14 and TRBJ1-1, with the identity of the D gene unclear. The CDR3 starts with the cysteine, ends with the phenylalanine, and has 15 residues. Of the read, only the CDR3 DNA is kept; its 45 bases are in frame from base 1. CDR1 and CDR2, looked up from the germline V gene, are SGHDN and FVKESK. V and J lose 3 bases and 0 bases, and a span of 11 bases separates them.